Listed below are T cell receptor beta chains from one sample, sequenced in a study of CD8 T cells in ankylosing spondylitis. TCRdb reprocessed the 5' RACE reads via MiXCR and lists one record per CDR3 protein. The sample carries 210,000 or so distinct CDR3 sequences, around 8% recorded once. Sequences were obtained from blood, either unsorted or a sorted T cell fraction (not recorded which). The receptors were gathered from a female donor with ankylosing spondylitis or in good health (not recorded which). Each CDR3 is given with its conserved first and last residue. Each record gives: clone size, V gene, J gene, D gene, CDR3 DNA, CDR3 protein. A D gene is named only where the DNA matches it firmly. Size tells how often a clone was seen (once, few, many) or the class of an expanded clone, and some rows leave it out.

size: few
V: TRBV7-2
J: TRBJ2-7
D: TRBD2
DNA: TGTGCCAGCAGCTTTCAAATACTAGCGGGTGGAGGGCCCGAGCAGTACTTC
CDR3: CASSFQILAGGGPEQYF

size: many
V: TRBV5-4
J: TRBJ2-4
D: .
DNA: TGTGCCAGCAGCGCCCGGAACATTCAGTACTTC
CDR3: CASSARNIQYF

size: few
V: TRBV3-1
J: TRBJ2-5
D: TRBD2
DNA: TGTGCCAGCAGCCAAGCAGCGGGAGGCGGAGAGACCCAGTACTTC
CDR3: CASSQAAGGGETQYF

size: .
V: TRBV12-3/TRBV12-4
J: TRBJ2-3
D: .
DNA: TGTGCCAGCACCACGGGGTACCCAGATACGCAGTATTTT
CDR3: CASTTGYPDTQYF

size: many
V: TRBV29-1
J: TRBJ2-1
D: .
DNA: TGCAGCGCCCTAGACAGGACGGGATCCTACAATGAGCAGTTCTTC
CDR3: CSALDRTGSYNEQFF

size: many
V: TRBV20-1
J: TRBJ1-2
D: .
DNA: TGCAGTGCTAGAGATAGCGGGGGTCAAGGCTACACCTTC
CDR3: CSARDSGGQGYTF

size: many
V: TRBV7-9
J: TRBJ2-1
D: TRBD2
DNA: TGTGCCAGCAGCTTCAGGACTAGCGGTTACAATGAGCAGTTCTTC
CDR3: CASSFRTSGYNEQFF

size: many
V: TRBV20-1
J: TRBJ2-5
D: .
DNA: TGCAGTGCTAGAACGGGAGCGGCACAAGAGACCCAGTACTTC
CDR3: CSARTGAAQETQYF

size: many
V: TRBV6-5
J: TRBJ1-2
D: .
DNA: TGTGCCAGCAGTTACACCTCCAGGGTGGGAACCTATGGCTACACCTTC
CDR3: CASSYTSRVGTYGYTF

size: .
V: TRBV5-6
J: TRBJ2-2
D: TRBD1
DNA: TGTGCCAGGGGCCCCGGGACAGTGTTCACCGGGGAGCTGTTTTTT
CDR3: CARGPGTVFTGELFF

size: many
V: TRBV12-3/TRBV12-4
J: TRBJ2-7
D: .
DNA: TGTGCCAGCAGATCCAGGGGCGGTTACGAGCAGTACTTC
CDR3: CASRSRGGYEQYF

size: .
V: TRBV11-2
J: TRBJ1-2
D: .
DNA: TGTGCCAGCAGCCAGGTCGTCTATGGCTACACCTTC
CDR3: CASSQVVYGYTF

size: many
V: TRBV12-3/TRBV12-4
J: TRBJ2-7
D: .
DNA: TGTGCCAGCAGCCCCGGGGGAAACAGGCGGGTTGAGCAGTACTTC
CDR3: CASSPGGNRRVEQYF

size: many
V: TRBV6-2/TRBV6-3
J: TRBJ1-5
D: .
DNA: TGTGCCAGCAGTTGGGCCCCCCCTGGGGGGCGATGGCAGCCCCAGCATTTT
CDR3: CASSWAPPGGRWQPQHF

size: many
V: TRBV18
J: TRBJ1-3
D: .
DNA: TGTGCCAGCTCACCCCTTGGGGCCGGGAGCTCTGGAAACACCATATATTTT
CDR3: CASSPLGAGSSGNTIYF

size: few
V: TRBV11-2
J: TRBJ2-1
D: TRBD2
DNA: TGTGCCAGCAGCTTCCATCGGGGGCCCACTAGCGGCTACAATGAGCAGTTCTTC
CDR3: CASSFHRGPTSGYNEQFF

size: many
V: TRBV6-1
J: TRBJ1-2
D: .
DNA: TGTGCCAGCAGTCGGGGCAGGGCTACTGGCTACACCTTC
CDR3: CASSRGRATGYTF

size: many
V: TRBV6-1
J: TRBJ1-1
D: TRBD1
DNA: TGTGCCAGCAGTCCCTGGGGGACAGGGGGCACTGAAGCTTTCTTT
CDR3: CASSPWGTGGTEAFF

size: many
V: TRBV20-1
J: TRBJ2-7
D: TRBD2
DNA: TGCAGTGCAAACCCGGGACTAGCGGGAGTAGGGCACGAGCAGTACTTC
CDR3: CSANPGLAGVGHEQYF

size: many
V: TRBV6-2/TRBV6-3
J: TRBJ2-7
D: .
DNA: TGTGCCAGCAGCAACAACTACGAGCAGTACTTC
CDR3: CASSNNYEQYF

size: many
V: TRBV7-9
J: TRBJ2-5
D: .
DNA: TGTGCCAGCAGTTTCCAGGGCGGGTCCCAAGAGACCCAGTACTTC
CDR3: CASSFQGGSQETQYF

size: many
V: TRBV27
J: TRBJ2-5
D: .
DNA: TGTGCCAGCAGTCCCCTAACTAGATCCGATGGAGAGACCCAGTACTTC
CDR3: CASSPLTRSDGETQYF

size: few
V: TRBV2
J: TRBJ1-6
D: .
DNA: TGTGCCGCTTGGGGGGGGGCAGGATCACCCCTCCACTTT
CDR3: CAAWGGAGSPLHF

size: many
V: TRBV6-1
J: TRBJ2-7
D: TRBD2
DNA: TGTGCCAGCAGTGGAAGACTAGCGGCCTACGCGCAGTACTTC
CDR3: CASSGRLAAYAQYF

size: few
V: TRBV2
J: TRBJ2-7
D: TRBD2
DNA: TGTGCCAGCAAGTCTGCGGGAGGGCTCCCCTACGAGCAGTACTTC
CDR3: CASKSAGGLPYEQYF

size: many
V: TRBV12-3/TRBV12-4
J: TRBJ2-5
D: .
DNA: TGTGCCAGCACGACCGGCCAAGAGACCCAGTACTTC
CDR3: CASTTGQETQYF

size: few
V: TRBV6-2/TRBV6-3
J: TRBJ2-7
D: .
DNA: TGTGCCAGCAGTTACTCGAAGAACTACGAGCAGTACTTC
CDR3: CASSYSKNYEQYF

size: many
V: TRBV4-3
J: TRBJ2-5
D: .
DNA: TGCGCCAGCAGCCAAGATCCTTCCCGCTCATCACAAGAGACCCAGTACTTC
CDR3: CASSQDPSRSSQETQYF

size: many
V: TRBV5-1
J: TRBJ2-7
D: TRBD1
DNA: TGCGCCAGCAGCTTGGGCGACAGGGTATCCTCCTACGAGCAGTACTTC
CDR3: CASSLGDRVSSYEQYF

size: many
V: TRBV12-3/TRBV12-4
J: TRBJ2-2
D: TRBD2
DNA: TGTGCCAGCAGTTTAGTGTCTAGCGGGAGAGACACCGGGGAGCTGTTTTTT
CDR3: CASSLVSSGRDTGELFF

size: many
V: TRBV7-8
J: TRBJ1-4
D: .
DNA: TGTGCCAGCAGCTTAGCAGGACAGCCTAATGAAAAACTGTTTTTT
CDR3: CASSLAGQPNEKLFF

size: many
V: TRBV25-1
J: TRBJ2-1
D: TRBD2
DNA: TGTGCCAGCAGTGAATTCGGGGGGGGACCCAATGAGCAGTTCTTC
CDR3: CASSEFGGGPNEQFF

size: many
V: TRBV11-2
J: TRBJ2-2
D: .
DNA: TGTGCCAGCAGCTTGGCCCCTCAGAACACCGGGGAGCTGTTTTTT
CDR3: CASSLAPQNTGELFF

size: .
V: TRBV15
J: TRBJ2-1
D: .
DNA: TGTGCCACCAGCAGAGACCGGAGGGGCTACAATGAGCAGTTCTTC
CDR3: CATSRDRRGYNEQFF

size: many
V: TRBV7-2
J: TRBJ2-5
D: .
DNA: TGTGCCAGCAGCCCCCCTGGGAGTTCAAAGACCCAGTACTTC
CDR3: CASSPPGSSKTQYF

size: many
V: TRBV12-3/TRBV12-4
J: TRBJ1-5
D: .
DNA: TGTGCCAGCAGTCCCGGAAAGGCTCAGCCCCAGCATTTT
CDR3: CASSPGKAQPQHF

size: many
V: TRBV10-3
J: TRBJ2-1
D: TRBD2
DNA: TGTGCCATCAGTGTGGGGTCAGCGGGGAAGAATTACAATGAGCAGTTCTTC
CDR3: CAISVGSAGKNYNEQFF